This entry concerns a single TCR beta chain. Its antigen is currently not known. Base qualities are not provided; no much larger clone lies one nucleotide away. The CDR3 contains 14 residues, cysteine and phenylalanine counted. Just CDR3 DNA is preserved here, 42 bases in frame from base 1. V and J lose 8 bases and 9 bases, and a span of 22 bases separates them. According to the germline V gene, CDR1 reads MNHEY and CDR2 reads SVGAGI. Participants in the prospective study were aged 18 to 89 years, lived in approximately 26 United States geographic areas, and enrolled through a virtual design. Cohort assignment in the prospective study relied on participant-reported clinical history from a screening survey and a study questionnaire. Exposed participants had been in contact with someone with a PCR-confirmed or clinician-diagnosed COVID-19 case within 2 weeks of study entry. In the prospective study, mobile phlebotomists collected whole blood, serum and a nasopharyngeal or oropharyngeal swab from each participant. Prospective study participants could optionally give additional blood draws and questionnaires over an approximately 2-month period. Before DNA extraction, prospective study blood samples were shipped either frozen or at room temperature.

The data derive from a study of blood T cell repertoires in COVID-19 (dated by TCRdb to 2018 to 2020). At the level of the whole study: Samples covering the acute and convalescent phases of COVID-19 were provided by collaborators in the United States, Italy and Spain. The dataset comprised deeply sampled blood TCRbeta repertoires from subjects exposed to, actively infected with, or recovered from COVID-19. Nearly every sample came with metadata listing a de-identified subject ID, COVID-19 status, age in years and sex. HLA class I and class II types, where available, came from metadata supplied by the sample provider rather than from assay-based typing. The material from the prospective study consisted of cDNA or gDNA derived from T cells, B-cell-depleted T cells, or PBMCs. A freely available public database, intended as a resource for researchers studying the immune response to SARS-CoV-2, is where the repertoires were released. The samples were drawn from two sources: the first 160 participants of the ongoing ImmuneRACE study, and 1,200 or so subjects contributed by 6 global collaborators.

TCRbeta CDR3 regions were amplified from genomic DNA by means of the immunoSEQ Assay, a bias-controlled multiplex PCR. The paper's data handling went like this. Within the assay, amplification of reference gene primers was used to estimate how many nucleated cells each sample contained. Sequence reads were collapsed and filtered to measure the absolute abundance of every unique TCRbeta CDR3 rearrangement. Productive Simpson clonality was computed per sample as the square root of Simpson's diversity index over productive rearrangements. TCRdb provides this immuneACCESS table in a form limited to in-frame rearrangements. Some clones are lacking; in checked studies, under half of them reflect an unresolved V gene, and why the rest are absent is not known. The DNA gave D and trimming, while V, J and clone size come from that table. Recorded for this sample are hundreds of thousands of clones; 82% of them occurred a single time. Approximately 5% of the sample is held by the ten biggest clonotypes.

The full study reports these points: The amount of clinical and demographic metadata varied by source and participant and was provided uncurated.

The chain employs TRBV6-5 and TRBJ1-1, with TRBD1 perhaps the D gene, on 6 matching bases. The sequencing input was PBMCs or T cells enriched from blood (not recorded which). The clonotype originates from a man aged 35-49 years who had been exposed to COVID-19. The CDR3 here reads CASLRGTRNPQAFF. The DNA reads as follows: TGTGCCAGCCTAAGGGGGACAAGGAACCCTCAAGCTTTCTTT.